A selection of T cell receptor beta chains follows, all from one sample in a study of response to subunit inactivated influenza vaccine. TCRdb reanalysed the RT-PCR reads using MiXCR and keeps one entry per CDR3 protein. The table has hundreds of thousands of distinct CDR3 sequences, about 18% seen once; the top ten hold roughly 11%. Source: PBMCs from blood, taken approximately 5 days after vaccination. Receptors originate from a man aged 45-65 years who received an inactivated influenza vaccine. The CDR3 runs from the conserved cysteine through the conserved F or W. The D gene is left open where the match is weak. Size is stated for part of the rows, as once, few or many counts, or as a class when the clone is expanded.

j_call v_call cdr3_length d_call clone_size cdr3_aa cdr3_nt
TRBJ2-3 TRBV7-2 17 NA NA CASSFRGTPISTDTQYF TGTGCCAGCAGCTTTCGGGGGACTCCGATTAGCACAGATACGCAGTATTTT
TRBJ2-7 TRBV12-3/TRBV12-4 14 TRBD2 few CASSPPAGEYEQYF TGTGCCAGCAGTCCACCAGCGGGGGAATACGAGCAGTACTTC
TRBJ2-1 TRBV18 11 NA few CASSPGTNGFF TGTGCCAGCTCACCAGGGACAAATGGGTTCTTC
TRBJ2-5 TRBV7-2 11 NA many CASSQLETQYF TGTGCCAGCAGCCAATTAGAGACCCAGTACTTC
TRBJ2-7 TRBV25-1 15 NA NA CASSGTGFWGSEQYF TGTGCCAGCAGTGGCACAGGGTTTTGGGGCTCCGAGCAGTACTTC
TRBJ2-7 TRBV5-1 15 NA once CASSLALTRGYEQYF TGCGCCAGCAGCTTGGCCTTGACCAGGGGCTACGAGCAGTACTTC
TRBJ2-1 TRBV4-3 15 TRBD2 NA CASSRGLAGAAEQFF TGCGCCAGCAGCCGAGGACTAGCGGGAGCGGCTGAGCAGTTCTTC
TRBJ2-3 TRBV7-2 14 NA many CASSLGVGADTQYF TGTGCCAGCAGCTTAGGGGTCGGTGCAGATACGCAGTATTTT
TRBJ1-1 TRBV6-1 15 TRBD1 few CASSRDRTMNTEAFF TGTGCCAGCAGTCGGGACAGGACTATGAACACTGAAGCTTTCTTT
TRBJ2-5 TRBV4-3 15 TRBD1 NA CASSQGVPGQGTQYF TGCGCCAGCAGCCAAGGGGTACCGGGACAGGGGACCCAGTACTTC
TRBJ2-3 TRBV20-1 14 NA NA CSAHGASSTDTQYF TGCAGTGCTCATGGGGCCTCGAGCACAGATACGCAGTATTTT
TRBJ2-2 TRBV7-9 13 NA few CASSSSGGVELFF TGTGCCAGCAGCTCCTCGGGCGGCGTAGAGCTGTTTTTT
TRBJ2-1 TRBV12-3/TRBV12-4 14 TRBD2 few CASSLGTRIDEQFF TGTGCCAGCAGTTTGGGGACTAGAATCGATGAGCAGTTCTTC
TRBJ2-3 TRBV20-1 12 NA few CSARVQLLTQYF TGCAGTGCTAGGGTACAGTTGTTAACGCAGTATTTT
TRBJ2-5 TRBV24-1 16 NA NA CATSDFRRDSQETQYF TGTGCCACCAGTGATTTTAGGAGGGACAGCCAAGAGACCCAGTACTTC
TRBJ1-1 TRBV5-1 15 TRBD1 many CASSLQGVRNTEAFF TGCGCCAGCAGCTTACAGGGGGTTCGGAACACTGAAGCTTTCTTT
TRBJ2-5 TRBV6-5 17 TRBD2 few CASSYRGTSYQLSAQYF TGTGCCAGCAGTTACAGGGGGACTAGCTACCAGCTTTCGGCCCAGTACTTC
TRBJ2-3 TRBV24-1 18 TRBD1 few CATSDGTGARVALDTQYF TGTGCCACCAGTGACGGGACAGGGGCGCGGGTGGCGCTAGATACGCAGTATTTT
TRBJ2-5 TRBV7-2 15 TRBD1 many CASSFRDRGTETQYF TGTGCCAGCAGCTTCCGGGACAGGGGTACGGAGACCCAGTACTTC
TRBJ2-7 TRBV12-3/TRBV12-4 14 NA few CASSLGTLPYEQYF TGTGCCAGCAGTTTAGGGACACTACCTTACGAGCAGTACTTC
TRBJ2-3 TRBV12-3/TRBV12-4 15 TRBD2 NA CASSPSGEGWDTQYF TGTGCCAGCAGTCCTAGCGGGGAGGGATGGGATACGCAGTATTTT
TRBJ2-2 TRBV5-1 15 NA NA CASSPWGADTGELFF TGCGCCAGCAGCCCGTGGGGGGCCGACACCGGGGAGCTGTTTTTT
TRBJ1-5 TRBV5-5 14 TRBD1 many CASSWGTGNQPQHF TGTGCCAGCAGCTGGGGGACAGGCAATCAGCCCCAGCATTTT
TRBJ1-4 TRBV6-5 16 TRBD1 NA CASSSPGQGLIGKLFF TGTGCCAGCAGTTCCCCGGGACAGGGTTTAATTGGAAAACTGTTTTTT
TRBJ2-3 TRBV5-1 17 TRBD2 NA CASSFLGLAGPPDTQYF TGCGCCAGCAGCTTTTTGGGACTAGCGGGACCCCCGGATACGCAGTATTTT
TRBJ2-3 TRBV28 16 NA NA CASSFGGGGSTDTQYF TGTGCCAGCAGCTTTGGAGGGGGGGGGAGCACAGATACGCAGTATTTT
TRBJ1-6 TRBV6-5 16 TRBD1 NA CASSLGRRTGDSPLHF TGTGCCAGCAGCTTAGGCCGCCGGACAGGAGATTCACCCCTCCACTTT
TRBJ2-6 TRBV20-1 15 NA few CSARTGISGANVLTF TGCAGTGCTAGAACGGGAATCTCTGGGGCCAACGTCCTGACTTTC
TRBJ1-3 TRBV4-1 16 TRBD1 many CASSRTGQDSGNTIYF TGCGCCAGCAGCCGGACTGGACAGGACTCTGGAAACACCATATATTTT
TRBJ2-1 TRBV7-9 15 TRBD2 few CASRPSSGGAAEQFF TGTGCCAGCAGACCTTCTAGCGGGGGGGCCGCTGAGCAGTTCTTC
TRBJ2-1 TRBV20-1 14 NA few CSAREDSLGNEQFF TGCAGTGCTAGAGAAGACTCCCTCGGTAATGAGCAGTTCTTC
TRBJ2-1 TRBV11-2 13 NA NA CASSLGASNEQFF TGTGCCAGCAGCTTAGGGGCCTCAAATGAGCAGTTCTTC
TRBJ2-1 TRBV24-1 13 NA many CATSDPQINEQFF TGTGCCACCAGTGACCCGCAAATCAATGAGCAGTTCTTC
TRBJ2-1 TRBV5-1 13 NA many CASSATAYNEQFF TGCGCCAGCAGTGCGACAGCCTACAATGAGCAGTTCTTC
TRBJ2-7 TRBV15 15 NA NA CATSIDSGPYYEQYF TGTGCCACCAGCATCGACTCAGGGCCTTACTACGAGCAGTACTTC
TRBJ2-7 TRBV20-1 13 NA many CSALGRTYYEQYF TGCAGTGCGCTCGGCAGGACTTACTACGAGCAGTACTTC
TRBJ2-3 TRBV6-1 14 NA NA CASNTGVSTDTQYF TGTGCCAGCAATACGGGGGTTAGCACAGATACGCAGTATTTT
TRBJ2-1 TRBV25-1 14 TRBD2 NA CASQGLAGGNEQFF TGTGCCAGCCAGGGACTAGCGGGAGGGAATGAGCAGTTCTTC
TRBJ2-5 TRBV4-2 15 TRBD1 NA CASSPSGTGRETQYF TGTGCCAGCAGCCCTTCCGGGACAGGGCGTGAGACCCAGTACTTC
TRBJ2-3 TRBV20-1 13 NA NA CSAREGLTDTQYF TGCAGTGCTAGGGAGGGCCTGACAGATACGCAGTATTTT
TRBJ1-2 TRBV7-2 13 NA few CASSLSGFDGYTF TGTGCCAGCAGCTTATCAGGGTTTGATGGCTACACCTTC
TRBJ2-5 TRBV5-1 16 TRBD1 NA CASSIGTGVSQETQYF TGCGCCAGCAGCATCGGTACAGGGGTGTCCCAAGAGACCCAGTACTTC
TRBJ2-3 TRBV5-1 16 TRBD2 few CASSRETSGVSDTQYF TGCGCCAGCAGCCGCGAAACTAGCGGGGTATCAGATACGCAGTATTTT
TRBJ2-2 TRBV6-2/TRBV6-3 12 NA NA CASSHGRGELFF TGTGCCAGCAGCCACGGGCGGGGGGAGCTGTTTTTT
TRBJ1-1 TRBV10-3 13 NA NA CAIMARLDTEAFF TGTGCCATCATGGCACGGCTGGACACTGAAGCTTTCTTT
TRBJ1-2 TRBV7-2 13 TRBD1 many CASSLTGVEGYTF TGTGCCAGCAGCTTGACAGGGGTTGAGGGCTACACCTTC
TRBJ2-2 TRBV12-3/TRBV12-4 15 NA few CASSLTGGRTGELFF TGTGCCAGCAGCCTAACCGGGGGGCGCACCGGGGAGCTGTTTTTT
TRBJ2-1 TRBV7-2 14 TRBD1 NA CASSLAQGRHEQFF TGTGCCAGCAGCTTAGCACAGGGGCGCCATGAGCAGTTCTTC
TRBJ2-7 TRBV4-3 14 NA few CASSQAEGMWEQYF TGCGCCAGCAGCCAAGCGGAGGGGATGTGGGAGCAGTACTTC
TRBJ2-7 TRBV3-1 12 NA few CASSRRDYEQYF TGTGCCAGCAGCCGCCGGGACTACGAGCAGTACTTC
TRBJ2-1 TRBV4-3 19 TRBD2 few CASSRGTSGGLSSYNEQFF TGCGCCAGCAGCCGGGGCACTAGCGGGGGACTTAGCTCCTACAATGAGCAGTTCTTC
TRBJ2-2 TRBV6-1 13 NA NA CASSRGTAGELFF TGTGCCAGCAGCCGTGGGACTGCCGGGGAGCTGTTTTTT
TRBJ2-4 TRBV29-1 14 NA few CSVEDSGPKNIQYF TGCAGCGTTGAAGACTCAGGGCCCAAAAACATTCAGTACTTC
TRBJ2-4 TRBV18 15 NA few CASSPDWDTKNIQYF TGTGCCAGCTCACCAGACTGGGACACCAAAAACATTCAGTACTTC
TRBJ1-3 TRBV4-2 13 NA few CASRDSPGNTIYF TGTGCCAGCAGGGACTCCCCTGGAAACACCATATATTTT
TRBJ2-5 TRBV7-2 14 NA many CASSLGGSQETQYF TGTGCCAGCAGCTTAGGGGGTAGCCAAGAGACCCAGTACTTC
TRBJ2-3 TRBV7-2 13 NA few CASTINLRDTQYF TGTGCCAGCACCATAAATTTAAGGGATACGCAGTATTTT